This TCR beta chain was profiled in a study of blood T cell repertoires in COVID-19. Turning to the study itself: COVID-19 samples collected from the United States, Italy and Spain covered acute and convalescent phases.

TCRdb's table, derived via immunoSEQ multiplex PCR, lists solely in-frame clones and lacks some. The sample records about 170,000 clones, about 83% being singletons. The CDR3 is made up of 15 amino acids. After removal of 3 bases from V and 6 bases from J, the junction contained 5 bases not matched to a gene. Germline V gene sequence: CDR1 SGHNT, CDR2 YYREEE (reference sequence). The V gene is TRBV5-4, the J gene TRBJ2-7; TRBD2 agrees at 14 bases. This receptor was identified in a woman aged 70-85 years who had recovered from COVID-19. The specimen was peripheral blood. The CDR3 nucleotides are TGTGCCAGCAGCTCACCGGGACTAGCGGGAGTCGAGCAGTACTTC. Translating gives CASSSPGLAGVEQYF.